This is a list of T cell receptor beta chains from one sample in a study of blood T cell repertoires in COVID-19. The data were produced by immunoSEQ multiplex PCR, yet TCRdb's version contains in-frame clones alone and is incomplete. The sample has 350,000 to 450,000 clones, around 83% seen once. The sequenced material came from PBMCs or T cells enriched from blood (not recorded which). Receptors were obtained from a woman in her forties or fifties who had recovered from COVID-19. Both conserved end residues are part of each CDR3. A D gene is named only where the DNA matches it firmly. The size of a clone is reported for some rows only, either as once, few or many, or as a class for expanded clones.

v_call: TRBV2
d_call: NA
j_call: TRBJ1-6
clone_size: NA
cdr3_nt: TGTGCCAGCAGTAAAACACAGGGCTCCTATAATTCACCCCTCCACTTT
cdr3_aa: CASSKTQGSYNSPLHF

v_call: TRBV5-4
d_call: TRBD2
j_call: TRBJ2-1
clone_size: NA
cdr3_nt: TGTGCCAGCAGACCTACTCAAGCGGGAGGGCCCCATGAGCAGTTCTTC
cdr3_aa: CASRPTQAGGPHEQFF

v_call: TRBV12-5
d_call: NA
j_call: TRBJ1-3
clone_size: NA
cdr3_nt: TGTGCTAGTGGTTTGGCACTCACAGGGTCTGGAAACACCATATATTTT
cdr3_aa: CASGLALTGSGNTIYF

v_call: TRBV6-2/TRBV6-3
d_call: TRBD1
j_call: TRBJ2-5
clone_size: once
cdr3_nt: TGTGCCAGCAGTCCACAGGGGGGAAATCTGGGAGAGACCCAGTACTTC
cdr3_aa: CASSPQGGNLGETQYF

v_call: TRBV10-3
d_call: TRBD1
j_call: TRBJ2-5
clone_size: NA
cdr3_nt: TGTGCCATCAAGGGACAGCAAGAGACCCAGTACTTC
cdr3_aa: CAIKGQQETQYF

v_call: TRBV27
d_call: TRBD1
j_call: TRBJ1-5
clone_size: few
cdr3_nt: TGTGCCAGCAGCTCTACAGGGGTCAATCAGCCCCAGCATTTT
cdr3_aa: CASSSTGVNQPQHF

v_call: TRBV6-5
d_call: NA
j_call: TRBJ1-3
clone_size: NA
cdr3_nt: TGTGCCAGCTCTCGACAGAGCTCTGGAAACACCATATATTTT
cdr3_aa: CASSRQSSGNTIYF

v_call: TRBV6-1
d_call: NA
j_call: TRBJ1-2
clone_size: NA
cdr3_nt: TGTGCCAGCAGTGAAGAGATCTGGTTTCCGAGGAAATCGGGTAACTATGGCTACACCTTC
cdr3_aa: CASSEEIWFPRKSGNYGYTF

v_call: TRBV5-1
d_call: NA
j_call: TRBJ2-4
clone_size: NA
cdr3_nt: TGCGCCAGCAGCCCGGACGGCGGGTCGGAGAACATTCAGTACTTC
cdr3_aa: CASSPDGGSENIQYF

v_call: TRBV12-3/TRBV12-4
d_call: NA
j_call: TRBJ1-3
clone_size: few
cdr3_nt: TGTGCCAGCAGTCCCCTAGGGGGCACCATATATTTT
cdr3_aa: CASSPLGGTIYF

v_call: TRBV28
d_call: TRBD2
j_call: TRBJ2-1
clone_size: NA
cdr3_nt: TGTGCCAGCAGCTCCTATTGGGGTAGCGGGGGGGCCGCCTACAATGAGCAGTTCTTC
cdr3_aa: CASSSYWGSGGAAYNEQFF

v_call: TRBV13
d_call: TRBD1
j_call: TRBJ2-7
clone_size: NA
cdr3_nt: TGTGCCAGCAGCTTAGGAAACCAGGGGGCCCCCTACGAGCAGTACTTC
cdr3_aa: CASSLGNQGAPYEQYF

v_call: TRBV6-5
d_call: TRBD1
j_call: TRBJ2-7
clone_size: NA
cdr3_nt: TGTGCCAGCAGTTACTGGGACAGGTCCCTTCAGCAGTACTTC
cdr3_aa: CASSYWDRSLQQYF

v_call: TRBV18
d_call: TRBD1
j_call: TRBJ2-1
clone_size: NA
cdr3_nt: TGTGCCAGCTCACCAAGGACAGGGGGTGGCTCCTACAATGAGCAGTTCTTC
cdr3_aa: CASSPRTGGGSYNEQFF

v_call: TRBV29-1
d_call: NA
j_call: TRBJ2-3
clone_size: NA
cdr3_nt: TGCAGCGTTGAAGATCATGGAGGTCCAGATACGCAGTATTTT
cdr3_aa: CSVEDHGGPDTQYF

v_call: TRBV29-1
d_call: NA
j_call: TRBJ1-2
clone_size: many
cdr3_nt: TGCAGCGTTGAGGCAGGGCTCTATGGCTACACCTTC
cdr3_aa: CSVEAGLYGYTF

v_call: TRBV30
d_call: TRBD2
j_call: TRBJ2-7
clone_size: NA
cdr3_nt: TGTGCCTGGGACCTTAGCGGGAGTTACGAGCAGTACTTC
cdr3_aa: CAWDLSGSYEQYF

v_call: TRBV5-6
d_call: NA
j_call: TRBJ2-6
clone_size: few
cdr3_nt: TGTGCCAGCAGGACGGGAATCTCTGGGGCCAACGTCCTGACTTTC
cdr3_aa: CASRTGISGANVLTF

v_call: TRBV6-5
d_call: NA
j_call: TRBJ1-2
clone_size: few
cdr3_nt: TGTGCCAGCAGCCTGGGTCAGGGACTATATGGCTACACCTTC
cdr3_aa: CASSLGQGLYGYTF

v_call: TRBV9
d_call: NA
j_call: TRBJ1-3
clone_size: NA
cdr3_nt: TGTGCCAGCAATGACGGGAACTCTGGAAACACCATATATTTT
cdr3_aa: CASNDGNSGNTIYF

v_call: TRBV29-1
d_call: TRBD1
j_call: TRBJ2-7
clone_size: few
cdr3_nt: TGCAGCGTAGGACAGGGGGGCGAGCAGTACTTC
cdr3_aa: CSVGQGGEQYF

v_call: TRBV2
d_call: NA
j_call: TRBJ2-2
clone_size: NA
cdr3_nt: TGTGCCAGCAGCCCGGCGACTGTCACCGGGGAGCTGTTTTTT
cdr3_aa: CASSPATVTGELFF

v_call: TRBV5-5
d_call: TRBD2
j_call: TRBJ2-7
clone_size: NA
cdr3_nt: TGTGCCAGCAGCGGCGGGGCTAGCGGGGGCCTCCTCGAGCAGTACTTC
cdr3_aa: CASSGGASGGLLEQYF

v_call: TRBV11-1
d_call: NA
j_call: TRBJ2-7
clone_size: NA
cdr3_nt: TGTGCCAGCAGCTTAAGGGGGCCGCAGGGGAGGAACGAGCAGTACTTC
cdr3_aa: CASSLRGPQGRNEQYF

v_call: TRBV6-2/TRBV6-3
d_call: NA
j_call: TRBJ2-7
clone_size: NA
cdr3_nt: TGTGCCAGCAGTTACCGGACAGCCTACGAGCAGTACTTC
cdr3_aa: CASSYRTAYEQYF

v_call: TRBV5-4
d_call: TRBD1
j_call: TRBJ2-5
clone_size: NA
cdr3_nt: TGTGCCAGCAGCTCAACAGGGGTTGAGACCCAGTACTTC
cdr3_aa: CASSSTGVETQYF

v_call: TRBV7-2
d_call: TRBD2
j_call: TRBJ2-7
clone_size: NA
cdr3_nt: TGTGCCAGCAGCTCTACTAGCGGACGTTACGAGCAGTACTTC
cdr3_aa: CASSSTSGRYEQYF

v_call: TRBV18
d_call: TRBD1
j_call: TRBJ1-5
clone_size: NA
cdr3_nt: TGTGCCAGCTCAGAAGACAGGGGGCGAATTGGCAATCAGCCCCAGCATTTT
cdr3_aa: CASSEDRGRIGNQPQHF

v_call: TRBV4-2
d_call: NA
j_call: TRBJ1-2
clone_size: NA
cdr3_nt: TGTGCCAGCAGGGATAGAGGGGGAAGCTACACCTTC
cdr3_aa: CASRDRGGSYTF

v_call: TRBV3-1/TRBV3-2
d_call: TRBD2
j_call: TRBJ2-1
clone_size: NA
cdr3_nt: TGTGCCAGCAGGACGACTAGCGGGGGGGCTAGCTCCTACAATGAGCAGTTCTTC
cdr3_aa: CASRTTSGGASSYNEQFF

v_call: TRBV6-5
d_call: NA
j_call: TRBJ2-1
clone_size: NA
cdr3_nt: TGTGGGGCAGCTAAGATCTTATACAATGAGCAGTTCTTC
cdr3_aa: CGAAKILYNEQFF

v_call: TRBV9
d_call: TRBD2
j_call: TRBJ2-3
clone_size: NA
cdr3_nt: TGTGCCAGCAGCGGGGTGGGAGGGTTGGCAGATACGCAGTATTTT
cdr3_aa: CASSGVGGLADTQYF

v_call: TRBV2
d_call: TRBD1
j_call: TRBJ2-6
clone_size: NA
cdr3_nt: TGTGCCAGCAGTAGGGACAGGGCGGGAGGGGCCAACGTCCTGACTTTC
cdr3_aa: CASSRDRAGGANVLTF

v_call: TRBV9
d_call: NA
j_call: TRBJ2-1
clone_size: once
cdr3_nt: TGTGCCAGCAGCGTCGGGGGAAACAACTACAATGAGCAGTTCTTC
cdr3_aa: CASSVGGNNYNEQFF

v_call: TRBV27
d_call: TRBD1
j_call: TRBJ1-4
clone_size: few
cdr3_nt: TGTGCCAGCAGGCCTGACAGGGGCGGGAATGAAAAACTGTTTTTT
cdr3_aa: CASRPDRGGNEKLFF